These T cell receptor beta chains were read from a single sample in a study of graft-versus-host responses after intestinal transplantation. TCRdb's table, derived via immunoSEQ multiplex PCR, lists solely in-frame clones and lacks some. The sample contains about 5,500 clones, under 35% of which appear only once. This specimen consisted of alloreactive CD4+ T cells from a mixed lymphocyte reaction culture, obtained before transplantation. The receptors were gathered from a human patient who was an organ donor for intestinal transplantation. Each CDR3 is given with its conserved first and last residue. A D gene is named only where the DNA matches it firmly. Expanded clones are given a class, and other clones once, few, many or no size at all.

V: TRBV7-2; J: TRBJ2-3; D: .; size: .; CDR3: CASSLGTDTQYF; DNA: TGTGCCAGCAGCCTAGGCACAGATACGCAGTATTTT
V: TRBV5-6; J: TRBJ2-5; D: .; size: .; CDR3: CASSFRGVVQETQYF; DNA: TGTGCCAGCAGCTTTAGGGGAGTCGTCCAAGAGACCCAGTACTTC
V: TRBV6-1; J: TRBJ2-7; D: TRBD1; size: large; CDR3: CASSDPGTVYEQYF; DNA: TGTGCCAGCAGTGACCCCGGGACAGTCTACGAGCAGTACTTC
V: TRBV11-2; J: TRBJ2-1; D: TRBD1; size: .; CDR3: CASSALGQGYNEQFF; DNA: TGTGCCAGCAGCGCCCTAGGACAGGGCTACAATGAGCAGTTCTTC
V: TRBV15; J: TRBJ1-4; D: .; size: few; CDR3: CATSRDTPNEKLFF; DNA: TGTGCCACCAGCCGGGACACCCCCAATGAAAAACTGTTTTTT
V: TRBV6-5; J: TRBJ1-6; D: .; size: many; CDR3: CASSWGFNSPLHF; DNA: TGTGCCAGCAGTTGGGGATTTAATTCACCCCTCCACTTT
V: TRBV10-3; J: TRBJ2-7; D: .; size: .; CDR3: CAIRRDTYEQYF; DNA: TGTGCCATCAGACGGGACACCTACGAGCAGTACTTC
V: TRBV11-3; J: TRBJ1-3; D: .; size: few; CDR3: CASSLFRGNTIYF; DNA: TGTGCCAGCAGCCTCTTCAGGGGAAACACCATATATTTT
V: TRBV7-2; J: TRBJ1-2; D: .; size: few; CDR3: CASSFGHPYGYTF; DNA: TGTGCCAGCTCCTTCGGACATCCCTATGGCTACACCTTC
V: TRBV11-1; J: TRBJ1-3; D: .; size: .; CDR3: CASSLEAGGNTIYF; DNA: TGTGCCAGCAGCTTAGAAGCAGGTGGAAACACCATATATTTT
V: TRBV11-2; J: TRBJ1-5; D: .; size: .; CDR3: CASSLGRGNQPQHF; DNA: TGTGCCAGCAGCTTGGGCAGGGGAAATCAGCCCCAGCATTTT
V: TRBV19; J: TRBJ2-3; D: TRBD2; size: .; CDR3: CASSIRPAGAGGDTQYF; DNA: TGTGCCAGTAGTATACGACCAGCGGGGGCCGGGGGGGATACGCAGTATTTT
V: TRBV10-3; J: TRBJ2-5; D: .; size: .; CDR3: CAISGGYQETQYF; DNA: TGTGCCATCAGTGGGGGGTACCAAGAGACCCAGTACTTC
V: TRBV6-6; J: TRBJ2-4; D: .; size: .; CDR3: CASRWTCLAKNIQYF; DNA: TGTGCCAGCAGATGGACTTGCTTAGCCAAAAACATTCAGTACTTC
V: TRBV7-9; J: TRBJ2-7; D: TRBD2; size: .; CDR3: CASSSPLAGGSYEQYF; DNA: TGTGCCAGCAGCTCCCCACTAGCGGGGGGGTCCTACGAGCAGTACTTC
V: TRBV6-1; J: TRBJ2-3; D: .; size: .; CDR3: CACRDTSTDTQYF; DNA: TGTGCCTGCCGGGACACTAGCACAGATACGCAGTATTTT
V: TRBV9; J: TRBJ2-3; D: TRBD1; size: medium-sized; CDR3: CASSVAPTGGDTQYF; DNA: TGTGCCAGCAGCGTAGCTCCCACAGGGGGTGATACGCAGTATTTT
V: TRBV19; J: TRBJ1-5; D: .; size: .; CDR3: CASRGRGSNQPQHF; DNA: TGTGCCAGTAGGGGCAGGGGTAGCAATCAGCCCCAGCATTTT
V: TRBV30; J: TRBJ2-5; D: TRBD2; size: .; CDR3: CAWSGGLAGGLRALETQYF; DNA: TGTGCCTGGAGTGGGGGACTAGCGGGGGGGCTCCGGGCGCTGGAGACCCAGTACTTC
V: TRBV5-8; J: TRBJ2-1; D: .; size: medium-sized; CDR3: CASSLIGSANNEQFF; DNA: TGTGCCAGCAGCTTGATAGGGTCAGCTAACAATGAGCAGTTCTTC
V: TRBV10-3; J: TRBJ2-5; D: .; size: few; CDR3: CAISESNLETQYF; DNA: TGTGCCATCAGTGAGTCGAACTTGGAGACCCAGTACTTC
V: TRBV19; J: TRBJ2-7; D: TRBD2; size: .; CDR3: CASSPGTSGYEQYF; DNA: TGTGCCAGTAGCCCCGGGACTAGCGGTTACGAGCAGTACTTC
V: TRBV5-7; J: TRBJ2-2; D: TRBD1; size: few; CDR3: CASSTFPRDRDYTGELFF; DNA: TGTGCCAGCAGCACATTCCCCCGGGACAGGGACTACACCGGGGAGCTGTTTTTT
V: TRBV30; J: TRBJ2-4; D: TRBD2; size: .; CDR3: CARSSGGGIQYF; DNA: TGTGCCAGATCCAGCGGGGGGGGCATTCAGTACTTC
V: TRBV5-1; J: TRBJ1-1; D: .; size: few; CDR3: CASRLGQQNTEAFF; DNA: TGCGCCAGCAGGCTTGGACAGCAGAACACTGAAGCTTTCTTT
V: TRBV9; J: TRBJ1-1; D: .; size: .; CDR3: CASSPRRMNTEAFF; DNA: TGTGCCAGCAGCCCCCGCCGGATGAACACTGAAGCTTTCTTT
V: TRBV2; J: TRBJ1-5; D: .; size: once; CDR3: CASRKGGNQPQHF; DNA: TGTGCCAGCAGGAAAGGGGGAAATCAGCCCCAGCATTTT
V: TRBV2; J: TRBJ1-2; D: .; size: few; CDR3: CASSELWAGGYTF; DNA: TGTGCCAGCAGTGAATTGTGGGCAGGGGGCTACACCTTC
V: TRBV7-9; J: TRBJ2-5; D: .; size: few; CDR3: CASSLGGGGPGTQYF; DNA: TGTGCCAGCAGCTTAGGTGGTGGAGGGCCGGGGACCCAGTACTTC
V: TRBV7-9; J: TRBJ2-7; D: TRBD2; size: .; CDR3: CASSQHRTSASYEQYF; DNA: TGTGCCAGCAGCCAACATCGGACTAGCGCCTCCTACGAGCAGTACTTC
V: TRBV12-5; J: TRBJ1-2; D: TRBD1; size: medium-sized; CDR3: CASGLGQGNYGYTF; DNA: TGTGCTAGTGGTTTGGGACAGGGTAACTATGGCTACACCTTC
V: TRBV11-2; J: TRBJ2-1; D: .; size: medium-sized; CDR3: CASSLGFYEQFF; DNA: TGTGCCAGCAGCTTAGGATTCTATGAGCAGTTCTTC
V: TRBV5-1; J: TRBJ2-1; D: TRBD2; size: few; CDR3: CASSSEREFNNEQFF; DNA: TGCGCCAGCAGCTCCGAGCGGGAGTTCAACAATGAGCAGTTCTTC
V: TRBV29-1; J: TRBJ2-3; D: TRBD2; size: few; CDR3: CSVEDLAGATDTQYF; DNA: TGCAGCGTTGAAGATTTAGCGGGAGCCACAGATACGCAGTATTTT
V: TRBV15; J: TRBJ2-7; D: .; size: .; CDR3: CATSRGQTYEQYF; DNA: TGTGCCACCAGCAGAGGACAGACCTACGAGCAGTACTTC
V: TRBV4-3; J: TRBJ2-7; D: TRBD2; size: .; CDR3: CASSQYRTGGAGFSKQYF; DNA: TGCGCCAGCAGCCAATATCGGACGGGGGGGGCCGGTTTTAGTAAGCAGTACTTC
V: TRBV7-3; J: TRBJ1-2; D: .; size: few; CDR3: CASSFLATLF; DNA: TGTGCCAGCAGCTTCCTTGCGACTCTCTTC
V: TRBV10-3; J: TRBJ1-6; D: .; size: .; CDR3: CAIRDNNSPLHF; DNA: TGTGCCATCAGGGACAATAATTCACCCCTCCACTTT
V: TRBV7-8; J: TRBJ2-4; D: .; size: few; CDR3: CASSLPGEAKNIQYF; DNA: TGTGCCAGCAGCCTCCCGGGGGAGGCCAAAAACATTCAGTACTTC
V: TRBV30; J: TRBJ2-1; D: TRBD2; size: .; CDR3: CAWSAGGPYNEQFF; DNA: TGTGCCTGGAGTGCGGGAGGGCCCTACAATGAGCAGTTCTTC
V: TRBV11-3; J: TRBJ2-5; D: .; size: .; CDR3: CASSLVLSSAQYF; DNA: TGTGCCAGCAGCTTGGTTCTCTCGTCGGCCCAGTACTTC
V: TRBV7-8; J: TRBJ2-3; D: TRBD2; size: few; CDR3: CASSPWTRVTSTDTQYF; DNA: TGTGCCAGCAGCCCCTGGACTAGAGTGACTAGCACAGATACGCAGTATTTT
V: TRBV6-5; J: TRBJ2-2; D: TRBD2; size: few; CDR3: CASSKSGRPTGELFF; DNA: TGTGCCAGCAGTAAGAGCGGGAGGCCCACCGGGGAGCTGTTTTTT
V: TRBV19; J: TRBJ1-1; D: .; size: few; CDR3: CASSIEGTNTEAFF; DNA: TGTGCCAGTAGTATAGAGGGCACGAACACTGAAGCTTTCTTT
V: TRBV28; J: TRBJ1-2; D: .; size: .; CDR3: CASSLWTKTNYGYTF; DNA: TGTGCCAGCAGTTTATGGACAAAAACTAACTATGGCTACACCTTC
V: TRBV27; J: TRBJ2-1; D: TRBD2; size: .; CDR3: CASSTPTSGRLSYNEQFF; DNA: TGTGCCAGCAGTACCCCGACTAGCGGGCGCCTTTCCTACAATGAGCAGTTCTTC
V: TRBV5-4; J: TRBJ1-1; D: TRBD1; size: few; CDR3: CASSIRTGLANTEAFF; DNA: TGTGCCAGCAGTATACGGACAGGGCTTGCGAACACTGAAGCTTTCTTT
V: TRBV9; J: TRBJ1-2; D: TRBD1; size: .; CDR3: CASSVGTGVDYGHTF; DNA: TGTGCCAGCAGCGTTGGGACAGGGGTGGACTATGGCCACACCTTC
V: TRBV7-2; J: TRBJ2-1; D: TRBD2; size: few; CDR3: CASSPLVGLAVSNEQFF; DNA: TGTGCCAGCAGCCCCCTAGTAGGTCTAGCGGTCTCCAATGAGCAGTTCTTC
V: TRBV7-9; J: TRBJ2-3; D: .; size: medium-sized; CDR3: CASSLWGGVGDTQYF; DNA: TGTGCCAGCAGCTTATGGGGCGGGGTGGGAGATACGCAGTATTTT
V: TRBV11-2; J: TRBJ2-1; D: TRBD1; size: .; CDR3: CASSSSGTGWYNEQFF; DNA: TGTGCCAGCAGCTCCTCGGGGACAGGATGGTACAATGAGCAGTTCTTC
V: TRBV6-6; J: TRBJ1-1; D: TRBD1; size: .; CDR3: CASSRRAPRGTEAFF; DNA: TGTGCCAGCAGTCGCCGGGCCCCCAGGGGGACTGAAGCTTTCTTT
V: TRBV2; J: TRBJ1-2; D: TRBD1; size: .; CDR3: CASSAGTGTVSYTF; DNA: TGTGCCAGCAGTGCCGGGACAGGGACTGTCTCCTACACCTTC